These T cell receptor beta chains were read from a single sample in a study of blood T cell repertoires in COVID-19. Here immunoSEQ multiplex PCR was the method, and the copy in TCRdb shows in-frame clones only, minus some. This sample has over 150,000 clones, with approximately 88% found just once. The sequencing input was peripheral blood. All receptors come from a woman in her fifties or sixties with acute or convalescent COVID-19. The CDR3 runs from the conserved cysteine through the conserved F or W. The D gene is left open where the match is weak. Clone size, where shown, is once, few, many, or a class for clones that have expanded.

CASSEVLAGGTDTQYF | TGTGCCAGCAGTGAAGTGCTAGCGGGGGGCACAGATACGCAGTATTTT | TRBD2 | TRBV2 | . | TRBJ2-3
CASRAGLGAYNEQFF | TGTGCCAGTAGAGCGGGACTAGGGGCCTACAATGAGCAGTTCTTC | TRBD2 | TRBV19 | . | TRBJ2-1
CASSAITGNYGYTF | TGTGCCAGCAGTGCAATAACAGGGAACTATGGCTACACCTTC | . | TRBV25-1 | . | TRBJ1-2
CASSPGQGTGELFF | TGTGCCAGCTCACCCGGACAGGGTACAGGGGAGCTGTTTTTT | TRBD1 | TRBV18 | . | TRBJ2-2
CASGPDRAYTEAFF | TGTGCCAGCGGACCGGACAGGGCTTACACTGAAGCTTTCTTT | TRBD1 | TRBV2 | . | TRBJ1-1
CAWSDGTGGNSPLHF | TGTGCCTGGAGCGATGGGACAGGGGGTAATTCACCCCTCCACTTT | TRBD1 | TRBV30 | . | TRBJ1-6
CASSTEGTNEKLFF | TGCGCCAGCAGCACGGAGGGGACTAATGAAAAACTGTTTTTT | . | TRBV5-1 | . | TRBJ1-4
CASRLTGRGTEAFF | TGTGCCAGCAGGCTAACAGGGAGAGGCACTGAAGCTTTCTTT | . | TRBV25-1 | . | TRBJ1-1
CSVEDPKQGADTGELFF | TGCAGCGTTGAAGATCCCAAACAGGGGGCCGACACCGGGGAGCTGTTTTTT | TRBD1 | TRBV29-1 | . | TRBJ2-2
CASSVGGGAVETQYF | TGTGCCAGCAGCGTAGGCGGGGGGGCCGTGGAGACCCAGTACTTC | TRBD2 | TRBV9 | . | TRBJ2-5
CASSLYKTGNEKLFF | TGTGCCAGCAGCTTATATAAAACAGGGAATGAAAAACTGTTTTTT | . | TRBV11-2 | . | TRBJ1-4
CASSLAGGVGEKLFF | TGTGCCAGCAGCTTAGCAGGGGGCGTTGGTGAAAAACTGTTTTTT | TRBD1 | TRBV7-2 | . | TRBJ1-4
CASSLGQTYEQYF | TGTGCCAGCAGTTTAGGGCAGACCTACGAGCAGTACTTC | . | TRBV12-3/TRBV12-4 | . | TRBJ2-7
CACPGQPLAGYTF | TGTGCCTGTCCGGGACAGCCCCTCGCTGGCTACACCTTC | TRBD1 | TRBV30 | . | TRBJ1-2
CASSDSGVETQYF | TGTGCCAGCAGCGATAGCGGGGTCGAGACCCAGTACTTC | TRBD2 | TRBV7-9 | . | TRBJ2-5
CASSYLGGATYNEQFF | TGTGCCAGCAGTTACCTTGGCGGGGCTACCTACAATGAGCAGTTCTTC | . | TRBV6-5 | once | TRBJ2-1
CAISEQGTQYF | TGTGCCATCAGTGAGCAGGGGACCCAGTACTTC | . | TRBV10-3 | . | TRBJ2-5
CATSRRLAATQYF | TGTGCCACCAGCAGAAGACTAGCCGCTACGCAGTATTTT | TRBD2 | TRBV15 | . | TRBJ2-3
CASSPQREPLGSGELFF | TGCGCCAGCAGCCCGCAACGAGAGCCCCTCGGGAGCGGGGAGCTGTTTTTT | . | TRBV4-1 | once | TRBJ2-2
CASSYVLESSKQYF | TGCGCCAGCAGCTACGTACTAGAGTCTTCGAAACAGTACTTC | . | TRBV5-1 | once | TRBJ2-7
CATSREPGSLHF | TGTGCCACCAGCAGGGAACCAGGTAGCCTCCACTTT | . | TRBV15 | . | TRBJ1-6
CASSQGGTYTPGEAFF | TGTGCCAGCAGCCAAGGAGGGACTTACACCCCAGGTGAAGCTTTCTTT | . | TRBV14 | . | TRBJ1-1
CASSLVRLSRTSGVYEQYF | TGTGCCAGCAGCTTAGTTCGGCTGAGTCGGACTAGCGGGGTGTACGAGCAGTACTTC | TRBD2 | TRBV11-2 | many | TRBJ2-7
CASSPIGGVGYTF | TGTGCCAGCAGCCCCATAGGAGGAGTCGGCTACACCTTC | . | TRBV7-9 | . | TRBJ1-2
CASSLASRGSQETQYF | TGTGCCAGCAGCTTAGCCTCCAGGGGGTCCCAAGAGACCCAGTACTTC | TRBD1 | TRBV7-9 | . | TRBJ2-5
CASSLEGGPQFF | TGCGCCAGCAGCTTGGAAGGCGGGCCGCAGTTCTTC | . | TRBV5-1 | . | TRBJ2-1
CATSRDSGGNEQFF | TGTGCCACCAGCAGAGATTCCGGGGGCAATGAGCAGTTCTTC | . | TRBV15 | . | TRBJ2-1
CASSPSDRGANQPQHF | TGCGCCAGCAGCCCTAGCGACAGGGGTGCCAATCAGCCCCAGCATTTT | TRBD1 | TRBV4-1 | few | TRBJ1-5
CASSQGRGQRGREKLFF | TGTGCCAGCAGCCAAGGGCGGGGCCAAAGGGGGCGTGAAAAACTGTTTTTT | TRBD1 | TRBV3-1/TRBV3-2 | . | TRBJ1-4
CASSKRALTYNEQFF | TGCGCCAGCAGTAAGAGGGCACTAACCTACAATGAGCAGTTCTTC | . | TRBV5-1 | . | TRBJ2-1
CASSLSIGQSYEQYF | TGTGCCAGCAGTTTATCGATCGGACAGAGCTACGAGCAGTACTTC | . | TRBV27 | . | TRBJ2-7
CASSLESVRGRVNTEAFF | TGTGCCAGCAGCTTAGAATCTGTCAGGGGGCGGGTTAACACTGAAGCTTTCTTT | TRBD1 | TRBV7-2 | . | TRBJ1-1
CASSASAGETQYF | TGTGCCAGCAGCGCCTCGGCAGGGGAGACCCAGTACTTC | . | TRBV11-2 | . | TRBJ2-5
CASSGRGRENTEAFF | TGTGCCAGCAGTGGCAGGGGGCGGGAGAACACTGAAGCTTTCTTT | TRBD1 | TRBV6-4 | . | TRBJ1-1
CASSVGTEAFF | TGTGCCAGCAGCGTCGGGACAGAAGCTTTCTTT | . | TRBV11-1 | . | TRBJ1-1
CASSVGPRSSGNTIYF | TGTGCCAGCAGCGTAGGGCCCAGAAGCTCTGGAAACACCATATATTTT | . | TRBV9 | . | TRBJ1-3
CASSLGLRDRDTQYF | TGTGCCAGCAGCTTAGGGCTCAGGGATAGGGATACGCAGTATTTT | . | TRBV7-3 | . | TRBJ2-3
CASNTGTGGDETQYF | TGTGCCAGCAATACCGGGACAGGGGGAGACGAGACCCAGTACTTC | TRBD1 | TRBV6-5 | . | TRBJ2-5
CASSYSGQGAQGYTF | TGTGCCAGCAGTTACTCGGGCCAGGGGGCGCAAGGCTACACCTTC | TRBD1 | TRBV6-2/TRBV6-3 | once | TRBJ1-2
CASSRGAQETQYF | TGTGCCAGCAGCCGGGGGGCCCAAGAGACCCAGTACTTC | . | TRBV5-4 | . | TRBJ2-5
CAISPGGTPGQQPQHF | TGTGCCATCAGCCCAGGGGGTACACCCGGCCAGCAGCCCCAGCATTTT | TRBD1 | TRBV10-3 | . | TRBJ1-5
CAWSRQGVFVEQYF | TGTGCCTGGAGTCGACAGGGGGTGTTCGTCGAGCAGTACTTC | TRBD1 | TRBV30 | . | TRBJ2-7
CASSLGPAGNEQFF | TGTGCCAGCAGCTTAGGTCCGGCCGGGAATGAGCAGTTCTTC | . | TRBV11-3 | . | TRBJ2-1
CASSLVSSGSSSYEQYF | TGTGCCAGCAGCTTAGTATCTAGCGGGTCGAGCTCCTACGAGCAGTACTTC | TRBD2 | TRBV11-2 | few | TRBJ2-7
CASSQAFMVGYEQYF | TGTGCCAGCAGCCAGGCGTTTATGGTTGGGTACGAGCAGTACTTC | . | TRBV11-2 | . | TRBJ2-7
CASSDGQGFNYEQYF | TGTGCCAGCAGCGACGGACAGGGGTTCAACTACGAGCAGTACTTC | TRBD1 | TRBV27 | . | TRBJ2-7
CASSFSNRGRPADTQYF | TGCGCCAGCAGCTTTTCAAACAGGGGGCGACCAGCAGATACGCAGTATTTT | TRBD1 | TRBV5-1 | . | TRBJ2-3
CASSSRSRGRDTEAFF | TGTGCCAGCAGCTCAAGAAGTAGGGGGAGGGACACTGAAGCTTTCTTT | . | TRBV9 | . | TRBJ1-1
CASSQDLAAGYGYTF | TGTGCCAGCAGCCAAGACCTGGCGGCCGGCTATGGCTACACCTTC | . | TRBV4-2 | once | TRBJ1-2